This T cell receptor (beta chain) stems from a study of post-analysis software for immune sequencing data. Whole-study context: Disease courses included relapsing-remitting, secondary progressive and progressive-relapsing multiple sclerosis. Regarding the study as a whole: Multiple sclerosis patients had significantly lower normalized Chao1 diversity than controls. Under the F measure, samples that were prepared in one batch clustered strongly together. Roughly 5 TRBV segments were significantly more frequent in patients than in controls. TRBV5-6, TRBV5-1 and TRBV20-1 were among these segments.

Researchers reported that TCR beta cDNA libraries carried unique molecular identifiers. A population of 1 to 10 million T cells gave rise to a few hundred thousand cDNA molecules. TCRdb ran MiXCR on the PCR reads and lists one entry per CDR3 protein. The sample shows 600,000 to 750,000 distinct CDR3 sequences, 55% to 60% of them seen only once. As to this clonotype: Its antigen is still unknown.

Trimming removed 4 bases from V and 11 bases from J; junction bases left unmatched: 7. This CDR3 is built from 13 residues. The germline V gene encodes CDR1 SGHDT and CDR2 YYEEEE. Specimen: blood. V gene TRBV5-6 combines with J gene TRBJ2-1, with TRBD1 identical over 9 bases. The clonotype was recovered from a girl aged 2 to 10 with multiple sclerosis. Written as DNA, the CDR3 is TGTGCCAGCAGCGATTCACAGGGGGCCCAGCAGTTCTTC. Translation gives CASSDSQGAQQFF.